Included here is one T cell receptor beta chain sequence, with context. The antigen is unknown. This specimen belongs to a study of T cells after yellow fever vaccination. The V end lost 5 bases, the J end lost 3 bases, and 11 bases lay between the germline ends. The CDR3 has 13 residues. Looked up from germline, CDR1 is LGHNA and CDR2 is YSLEER. Study findings and constraints: The appearance of a small share of clonotypes in both CD4 and CD8 compartments was observed. Most primary-vaccination clones reappeared after the booster (around 95% CD4, roughly 90% CD8).

The TCR cDNA carried a universal primer site and UMIs from 5'RACE template switching. TCRdb ran MiXCR on the 5' RACE reads and lists one entry per CDR3 protein. The table shows 150,000 to 200,000 distinct CDR3 sequences, with approximately 9.7% occurring only once. This rearrangement joins TRBV4-3 to TRBJ2-7; D remains unclear. The receptor was isolated from a man between 18 and 35 years old who received the YFV17D yellow fever vaccine. The sequencing used CD8+ T cells sorted from PBMCs, collected 45 days after the yellow fever booster vaccination. In nucleotides, the CDR3 is TGCGCCAGCAGCTACGGAGCCAACTACGAGCAGTACTTC. Residues: CASSYGANYEQYF.